The rows below give T cell receptor beta chains drawn from one sample of a study of cytomegalovirus exposure and HLA in healthy donors. Libraries were prepared by immunoSEQ multiplex PCR; TCRdb keeps only in-frame clonotypes and omits some of them. Seen here are 100,000 to 150,000 clones, about 85% observed once, and the top ten hold 4.4%. Sequenced material: PBMCs. These receptors originate from a man aged 18 to 30 in good health and CMV-seropositive. CDR3s include the opening cysteine and the closing phenylalanine or tryptophan. A D gene is named only where the DNA matches it firmly. Where a row states a size, it is once, few, many or the class of an expanded clone; other rows omit it.

CDR3nt: TGTGCCAGCAGCTTAGAGGGGACTACCCACAATGAGCAGTTCTTC
CDR3aa: CASSLEGTTHNEQFF
v_gene: TRBV7-6
abundance: -
j_gene: TRBJ2-1
d_gene: TRBD2

CDR3nt: TGCGCCAGCAGCCCCTCGGGGGGCTACGAGCAGTACTTC
CDR3aa: CASSPSGGYEQYF
v_gene: TRBV5-1
abundance: -
j_gene: TRBJ2-7
d_gene: TRBD2

CDR3nt: TGTGCCAGCAGCTTCTTTTCCACAGATACGCAGTATTTT
CDR3aa: CASSFFSTDTQYF
v_gene: TRBV5-6
abundance: once
j_gene: TRBJ2-3
d_gene: -

CDR3nt: TGTGCCAGCAGCTTGGGACAGCGAAATTCACCCCTCCACTTT
CDR3aa: CASSLGQRNSPLHF
v_gene: TRBV7-8
abundance: -
j_gene: TRBJ1-6
d_gene: TRBD1

CDR3nt: TGTGCCAGCAGATCCGCAAGAGGGTACAATTCACCCCTCCACTTT
CDR3aa: CASRSARGYNSPLHF
v_gene: TRBV6-5
abundance: -
j_gene: TRBJ1-6
d_gene: -

CDR3nt: TGTGCCACCAGCAGAGATGCGGGGCAACAAGAGACCCAGTACTTC
CDR3aa: CATSRDAGQQETQYF
v_gene: TRBV15
abundance: -
j_gene: TRBJ2-5
d_gene: -

CDR3nt: TGCAGCGTTGAAAATCGGCTCGGGAGCGGCCTCTACGAGCAGTACTTC
CDR3aa: CSVENRLGSGLYEQYF
v_gene: TRBV29-1
abundance: medium-sized
j_gene: TRBJ2-7
d_gene: -

CDR3nt: TGTGCCAGTAGCCCTAGCGGGGGGGGTATTGAGCAGTTCTTC
CDR3aa: CASSPSGGGIEQFF
v_gene: TRBV19
abundance: -
j_gene: TRBJ2-1
d_gene: TRBD2

CDR3nt: TGCGCCAGCAGCCAAGGCCAGGGAACCAAGCGGTACTTC
CDR3aa: CASSQGQGTKRYF
v_gene: TRBV4-1
abundance: once
j_gene: TRBJ2-7
d_gene: -

CDR3nt: TGTGCCAGCAGCGTAGTTGGCGGGGTTAATGAAAAACTGTTTTTT
CDR3aa: CASSVVGGVNEKLFF
v_gene: TRBV9
abundance: -
j_gene: TRBJ1-4
d_gene: -

CDR3nt: TGTGCCAGCAGCTGGCAGACAGGCCGGCCCTACAATGAGCAGTTCTTC
CDR3aa: CASSWQTGRPYNEQFF
v_gene: TRBV11-2
abundance: -
j_gene: TRBJ2-1
d_gene: -